This paragraph covers one T cell receptor (beta chain) sequence. Its antigen is currently unknown. This sample is drawn from a study of cytomegalovirus exposure and HLA in healthy donors. General study results and limits: Highly shared variants forming one cluster were likely a sequencing artifact. No immune exposure information besides CMV serostatus was available.

Primers for the PCR totalled 60 Vbeta and 13 Jbeta. TCRdb's table, derived via immunoSEQ multiplex PCR, lists solely in-frame clones and lacks some. The sample records about 140,000 clones, over 60% being singletons. Germline loops: CDR1 SGDLS, CDR2 YYNGEE. The CDR3 runs 15 residues. The junction had 1 base not matched to a gene; V was cut back by 0 bases and J by 9 bases. The specimen sequenced was PBMCs. V and J are TRBV9 and TRBJ1-6; 12 bases fit TRBD1. The sequence derives from a female donor in good health and CMV-seronegative. CDR3 bases: TGTGCCAGCAGCGTAGAGGGACAGGGGGCTTCACCCCTCCACTTT. Translation gives CASSVEGQGASPLHF. The variable domain in full, completed from reference TRBV9 and TRBJ1-6, reads DSGVTQTPKHLITATGQRVTLRCSPRSGDLSVYWYQQSLDQGLQFLIQYYNGEERAKGNILERFSAQQFPDLHSELNLSSLELGDSALYFCASSVEGQGASPLHFGNGTRLTVT.